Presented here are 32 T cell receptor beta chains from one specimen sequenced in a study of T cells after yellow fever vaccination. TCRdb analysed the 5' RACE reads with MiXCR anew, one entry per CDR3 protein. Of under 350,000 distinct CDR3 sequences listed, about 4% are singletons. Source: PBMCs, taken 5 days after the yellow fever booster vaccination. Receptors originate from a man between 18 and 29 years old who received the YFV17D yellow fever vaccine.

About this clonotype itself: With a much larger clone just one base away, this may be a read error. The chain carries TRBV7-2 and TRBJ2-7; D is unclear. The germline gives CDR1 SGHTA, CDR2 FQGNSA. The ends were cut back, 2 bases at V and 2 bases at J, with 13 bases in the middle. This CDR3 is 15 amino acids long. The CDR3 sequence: CASSLRADGAYEQYF. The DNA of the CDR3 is TGTGCCAGCAGCTTAAGGGCGGATGGTGCCTACGAGCAGTACTTC. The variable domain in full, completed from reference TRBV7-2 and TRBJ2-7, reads GAGVSQSPSNKVTEKGKDVELRCDPISGHTALYWYRQSLGQGLEFLIYFQGNSAPDKSGLPSDRFSAERTGGSVSTLTIQRTQQEDSAVYLCASSLRADGAYEQYFGPGTRLTVT.

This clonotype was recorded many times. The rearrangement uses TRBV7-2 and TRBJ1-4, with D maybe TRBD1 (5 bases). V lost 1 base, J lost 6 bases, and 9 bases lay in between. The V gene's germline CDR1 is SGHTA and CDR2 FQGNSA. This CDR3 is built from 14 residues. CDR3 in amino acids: CASSLGGVDEKLFF. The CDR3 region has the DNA TGTGCCAGCAGCTTAGGGGGGGTGGATGAAAAACTGTTTTTT.

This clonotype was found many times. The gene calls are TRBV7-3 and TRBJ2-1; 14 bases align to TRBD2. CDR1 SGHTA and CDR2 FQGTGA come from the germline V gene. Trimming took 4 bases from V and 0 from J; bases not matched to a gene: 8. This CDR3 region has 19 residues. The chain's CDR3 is CASSWGLAGAPHSYNEQFF. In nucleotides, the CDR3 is TGTGCCAGCAGCTGGGGACTAGCGGGGGCCCCGCACTCCTACAATGAGCAGTTCTTC.

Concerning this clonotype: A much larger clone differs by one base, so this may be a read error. In nucleotides, the CDR3 is TGTGCCACCAGCAGAGATCGGGGGAGCACTAATGAAAAACTGATTTTT. This gives the protein CATSRDRGSTNEKLIF. The chain couples TRBV15 to TRBJ1-4; D might be TRBD1 (5 bases). Germline CDR1 and CDR2: LNHNV and YYDKDF (reference sequence). The length of the CDR3 is 16 residues. Together with reference TRBV15 and TRBJ1-4, the CDR3 gives the full variable domain: DAMVIQNPRYQVTQFGKPVTLSCSQTLNHNVMYWYQQKSSQAPKLLFHYYDKDFNNEADTPDNFQSRRPNTSFCFLDIRSPGLGDTAMYLCATSRDRGSTNEKLIFGSGTQLSVL.

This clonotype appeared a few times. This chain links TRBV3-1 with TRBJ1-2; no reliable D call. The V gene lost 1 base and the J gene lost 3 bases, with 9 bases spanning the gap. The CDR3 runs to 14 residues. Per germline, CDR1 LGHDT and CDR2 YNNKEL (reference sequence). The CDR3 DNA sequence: TGTGCCAGCAGCCAAGGTACGGGAGACTATGGCTACACCTTC. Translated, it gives CASSQGTGDYGYTF.

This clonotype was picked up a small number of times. CDR3 sequence reads: CASSLAVPGEETQYF. DNA for the CDR3: TGCGCCAGCAGCTTGGCGGTCCCGGGGGAGGAGACCCAGTACTTC. The gene calls are TRBV5-1 and TRBJ2-5; D perhaps matches TRBD2 (6 bases). Trimming took 0 bases from V and 5 from J, leaving 14 bases between them. The CDR3 spans 15 residues. Germline V gene data show CDR1 as SGHRS and CDR2 as YFSETQ.

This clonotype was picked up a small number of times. The DNA of the CDR3 is TGCAGCGCCGACATTAGGTTCGGGAACACTGAAGCTTTCTTT. This translates into CSADIRFGNTEAFF. The genes are TRBV29-1 and TRBJ1-1, with unresolved D. Germline lookup yields CDR1 SQVTM and CDR2 ANQGSEA. V shed 7 bases and J shed 1 base, with 16 bases lying between them. The CDR3 is 14 amino acids.

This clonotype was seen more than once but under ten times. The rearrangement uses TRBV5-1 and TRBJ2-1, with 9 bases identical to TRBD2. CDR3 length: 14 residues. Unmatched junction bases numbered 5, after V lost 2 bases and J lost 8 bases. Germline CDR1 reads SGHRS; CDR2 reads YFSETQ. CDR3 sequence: CASSLGLARDEQFF. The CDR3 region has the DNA TGCGCCAGCAGCTTAGGACTAGCGAGGGATGAGCAGTTCTTC.

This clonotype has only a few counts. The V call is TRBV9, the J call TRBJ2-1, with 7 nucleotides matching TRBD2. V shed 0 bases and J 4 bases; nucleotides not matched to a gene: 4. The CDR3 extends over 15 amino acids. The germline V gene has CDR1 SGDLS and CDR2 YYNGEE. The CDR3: CASSVVGGIYNEQFF. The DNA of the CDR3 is TGTGCCAGCAGCGTAGTGGGGGGGATATACAATGAGCAGTTCTTC. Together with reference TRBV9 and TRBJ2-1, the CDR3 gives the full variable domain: DSGVTQTPKHLITATGQRVTLRCSPRSGDLSVYWYQQSLDQGLQFLIQYYNGEERAKGNILERFSAQQFPDLHSELNLSSLELGDSALYFCASSVVGGIYNEQFFGPGTRLTVL.

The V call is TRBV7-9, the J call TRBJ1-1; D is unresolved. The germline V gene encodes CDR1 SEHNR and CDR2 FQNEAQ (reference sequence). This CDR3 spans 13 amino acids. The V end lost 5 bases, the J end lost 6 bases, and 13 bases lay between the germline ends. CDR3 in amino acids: CASSHDVPAEAFF. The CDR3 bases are TGTGCCAGCAGCCACGACGTTCCGGCTGAAGCTTTCTTT.

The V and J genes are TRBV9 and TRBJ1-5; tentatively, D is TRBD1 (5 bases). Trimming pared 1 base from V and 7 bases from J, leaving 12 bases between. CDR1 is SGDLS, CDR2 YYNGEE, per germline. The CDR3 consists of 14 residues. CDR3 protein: CASSVQGIGQPQHF. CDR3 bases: TGTGCCAGCAGCGTACAGGGTATAGGGCAGCCCCAGCATTTT. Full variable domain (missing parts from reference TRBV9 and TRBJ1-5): DSGVTQTPKHLITATGQRVTLRCSPRSGDLSVYWYQQSLDQGLQFLIQYYNGEERAKGNILERFSAQQFPDLHSELNLSSLELGDSALYFCASSVQGIGQPQHFGDGTRLSIL.

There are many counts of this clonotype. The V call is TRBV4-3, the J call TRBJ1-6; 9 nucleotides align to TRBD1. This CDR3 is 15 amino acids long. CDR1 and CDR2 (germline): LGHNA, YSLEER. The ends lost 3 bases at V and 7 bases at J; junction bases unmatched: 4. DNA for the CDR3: TGCGCCAGCAGCCATTACGGACAGGGGAATTCACCCCTCCACTTT. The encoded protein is CASSHYGQGNSPLHF.

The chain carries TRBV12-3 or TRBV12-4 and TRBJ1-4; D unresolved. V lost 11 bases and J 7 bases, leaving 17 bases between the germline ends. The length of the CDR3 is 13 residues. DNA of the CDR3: TGTGCCTGCAAGGGTCTCACGAGTGAAAAACTGTTTTTT. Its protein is CACKGLTSEKLFF.

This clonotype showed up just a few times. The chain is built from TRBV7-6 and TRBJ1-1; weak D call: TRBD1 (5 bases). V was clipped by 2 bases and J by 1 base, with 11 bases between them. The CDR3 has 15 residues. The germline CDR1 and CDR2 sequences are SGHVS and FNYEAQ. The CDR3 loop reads CASSLMQGRNTEAFF. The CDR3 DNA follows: TGTGCCAGCAGCTTAATGCAGGGACGGAACACTGAAGCTTTCTTT. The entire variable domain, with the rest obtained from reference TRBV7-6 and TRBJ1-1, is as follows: GAGVSQSPRYKVTKRGQDVALRCDPISGHVSLYWYRQALGQGPEFLTYFNYEAQQDKSGLPNDRFSAERPEGSISTLTIQRTEQRDSAMYRCASSLMQGRNTEAFFGQGTRLTVV.

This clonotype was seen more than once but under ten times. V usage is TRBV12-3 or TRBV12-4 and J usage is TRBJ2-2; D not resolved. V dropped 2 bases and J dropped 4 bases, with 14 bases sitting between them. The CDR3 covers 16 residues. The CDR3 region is CASSLLRQIPTGELFF. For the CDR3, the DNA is TGTGCCAGCAGTTTACTTCGACAAATCCCCACCGGGGAGCTGTTTTTT.

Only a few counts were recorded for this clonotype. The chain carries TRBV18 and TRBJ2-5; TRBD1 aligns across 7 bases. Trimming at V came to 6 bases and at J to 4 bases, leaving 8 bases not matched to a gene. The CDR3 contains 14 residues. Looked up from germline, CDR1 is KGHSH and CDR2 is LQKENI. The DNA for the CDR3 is TGTGCCAGCTCGCCGAGGACAGGCGTAGAGACCCAGTACTTC. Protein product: CASSPRTGVETQYF.

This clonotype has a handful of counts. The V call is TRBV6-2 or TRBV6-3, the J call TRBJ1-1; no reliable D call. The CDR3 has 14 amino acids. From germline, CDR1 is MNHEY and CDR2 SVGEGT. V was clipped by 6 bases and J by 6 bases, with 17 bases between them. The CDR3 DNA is TGTGCCAGCAGCCTTATGACGGACGGAGCTGAAGCTTTCTTT. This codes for CASSLMTDGAEAFF.

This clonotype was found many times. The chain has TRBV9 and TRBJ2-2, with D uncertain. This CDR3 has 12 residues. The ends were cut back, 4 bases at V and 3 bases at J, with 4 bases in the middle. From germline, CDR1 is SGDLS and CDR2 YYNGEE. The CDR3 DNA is TGTGCCAGCAGCAGGTACACCGGGGAGCTGTTTTTT. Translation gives CASSRYTGELFF.

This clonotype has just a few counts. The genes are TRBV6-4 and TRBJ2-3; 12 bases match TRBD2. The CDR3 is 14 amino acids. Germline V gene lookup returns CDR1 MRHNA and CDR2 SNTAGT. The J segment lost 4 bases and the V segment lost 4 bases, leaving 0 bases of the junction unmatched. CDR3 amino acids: CASSGTSGADTQYF. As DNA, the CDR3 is TGTGCCAGCAGTGGGACTAGCGGGGCAGATACGCAGTATTTT.

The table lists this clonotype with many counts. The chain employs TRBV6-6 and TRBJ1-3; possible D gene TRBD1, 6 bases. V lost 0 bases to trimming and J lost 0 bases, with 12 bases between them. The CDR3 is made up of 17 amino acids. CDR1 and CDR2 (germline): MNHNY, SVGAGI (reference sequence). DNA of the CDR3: TGTGCCAGCAGTTACTCTACAGGGCCCTTCTCTGGAAACACCATATATTTT. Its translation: CASSYSTGPFSGNTIYF.

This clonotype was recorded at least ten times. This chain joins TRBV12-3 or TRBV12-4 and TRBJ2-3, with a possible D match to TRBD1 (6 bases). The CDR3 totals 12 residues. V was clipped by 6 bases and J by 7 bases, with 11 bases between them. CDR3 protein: CASREQGHTQYF. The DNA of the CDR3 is TGTGCCAGCAGAGAACAGGGTCATACGCAGTATTTT.

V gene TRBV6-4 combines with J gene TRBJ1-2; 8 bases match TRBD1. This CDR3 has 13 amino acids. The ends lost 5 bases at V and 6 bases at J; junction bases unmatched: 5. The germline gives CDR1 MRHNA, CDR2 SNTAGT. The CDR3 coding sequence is TGTGCCAGCAGTATCGGACAGGGAAATGGCTACACCTTC. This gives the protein CASSIGQGNGYTF.

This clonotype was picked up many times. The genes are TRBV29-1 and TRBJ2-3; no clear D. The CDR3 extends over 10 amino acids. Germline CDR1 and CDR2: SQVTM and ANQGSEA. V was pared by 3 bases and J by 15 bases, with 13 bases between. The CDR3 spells CSVEFPTTYF. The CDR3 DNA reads TGCAGCGTTGAGTTCCCGACCACTTATTTT.

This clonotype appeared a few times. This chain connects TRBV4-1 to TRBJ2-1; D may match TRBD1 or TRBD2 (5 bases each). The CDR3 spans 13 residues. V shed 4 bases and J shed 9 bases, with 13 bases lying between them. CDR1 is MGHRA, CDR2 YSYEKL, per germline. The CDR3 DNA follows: TGCGCCAGCAGCCCACGGCCTGGGGGTGAGCAGTTCTTC. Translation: CASSPRPGGEQFF.

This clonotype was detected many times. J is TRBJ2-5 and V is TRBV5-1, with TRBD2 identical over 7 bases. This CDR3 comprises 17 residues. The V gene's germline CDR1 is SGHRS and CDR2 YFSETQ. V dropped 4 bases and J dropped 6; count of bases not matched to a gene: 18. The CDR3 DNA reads TGCGCCAGCAGCGACGGAGTACTAGCGCAAGCCCTTAAGACCCAGTACTTC. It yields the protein CASSDGVLAQALKTQYF.

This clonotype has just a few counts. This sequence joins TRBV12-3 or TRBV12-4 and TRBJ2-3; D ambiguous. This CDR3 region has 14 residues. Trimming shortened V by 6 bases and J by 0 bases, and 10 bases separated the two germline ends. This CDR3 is CASRQTVSTDTQYF. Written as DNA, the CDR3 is TGTGCCAGCAGGCAGACCGTTAGCACAGATACGCAGTATTTT.

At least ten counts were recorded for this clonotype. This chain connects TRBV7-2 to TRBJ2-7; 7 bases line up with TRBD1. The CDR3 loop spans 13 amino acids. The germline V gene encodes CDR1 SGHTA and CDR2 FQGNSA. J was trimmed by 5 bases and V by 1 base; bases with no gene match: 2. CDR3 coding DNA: TGTGCCAGCAGCTTAGGACAGGGAGACGAGCAGTACTTC. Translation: CASSLGQGDEQYF.

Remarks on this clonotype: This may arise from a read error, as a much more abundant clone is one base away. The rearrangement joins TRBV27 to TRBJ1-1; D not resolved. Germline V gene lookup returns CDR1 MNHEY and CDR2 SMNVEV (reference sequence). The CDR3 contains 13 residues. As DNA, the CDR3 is TGTGCCAGCAGTTCTGGTATTTACACTGATGCTTTCTTT. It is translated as CASSSGIYTDAFF.

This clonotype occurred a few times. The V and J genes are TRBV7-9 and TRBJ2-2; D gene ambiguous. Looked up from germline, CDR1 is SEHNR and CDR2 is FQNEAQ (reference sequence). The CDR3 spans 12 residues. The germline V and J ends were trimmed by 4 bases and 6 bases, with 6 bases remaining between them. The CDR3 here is CASSYGSGELFF. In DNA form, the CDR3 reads TGTGCCAGCAGCTACGGCTCCGGGGAGCTGTTTTTT.

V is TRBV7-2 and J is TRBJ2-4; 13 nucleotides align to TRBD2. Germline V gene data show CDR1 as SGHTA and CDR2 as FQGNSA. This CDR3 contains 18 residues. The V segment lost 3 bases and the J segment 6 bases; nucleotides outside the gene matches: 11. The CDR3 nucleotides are TGTGCCAGCAGCTTTACCGGGACTAGCGGGACAACCGGAAACATTCAGTACTTC. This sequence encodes CASSFTGTSGTTGNIQYF.

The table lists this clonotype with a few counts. The CDR3 DNA sequence: TGTGCCAGCAGCTTGGGGCTAGCGGGAGCCAAAAACATTCAGTACTTC. This codes for CASSLGLAGAKNIQYF. The V gene is TRBV5-4, the J gene TRBJ2-4; 8 nucleotides line up with TRBD2. V trimming: 0 bases; J trimming: 0 bases; junction bases outside the gene matches: 2. This CDR3 has 16 amino acids. The germline V gene has CDR1 SGHNT and CDR2 YYREEE (reference sequence).

The CDR3 region has the DNA TGTGCCAGCAGCTTAAGCGGGGGGGCCGCTGATGAGCAGTTCTTC. It specifies CASSLSGGAADEQFF. The genes are TRBV7-9 and TRBJ2-1; 10 bases line up with TRBD2. Losses at the gene ends were 2 bases for V and 8 bases for J; bases not matched to a gene: 6. CDR1 and CDR2 from the germline V gene are SEHNR and FQNEAQ (reference sequence). The CDR3 is 15 amino acids.